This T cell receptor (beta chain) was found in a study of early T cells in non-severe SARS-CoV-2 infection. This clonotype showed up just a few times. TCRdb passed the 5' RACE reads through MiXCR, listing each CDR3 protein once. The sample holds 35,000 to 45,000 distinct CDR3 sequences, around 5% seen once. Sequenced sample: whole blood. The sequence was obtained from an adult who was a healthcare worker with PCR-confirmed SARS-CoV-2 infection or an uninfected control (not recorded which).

The CDR3 loop is CASRDRGDQETQYF. CDR3 nucleotide sequence: TGTGCCAGTAGGGACCGGGGAGACCAAGAGACCCAGTACTTC. This chain links TRBV19 with TRBJ2-5; D might be TRBD2 (5 bases). Germline V gene sequence: CDR1 LNHDA, CDR2 SQIVND (reference sequence). The V gene lost 6 bases and the J gene lost 0 bases, with 11 bases spanning the gap. This CDR3 contains 14 residues.